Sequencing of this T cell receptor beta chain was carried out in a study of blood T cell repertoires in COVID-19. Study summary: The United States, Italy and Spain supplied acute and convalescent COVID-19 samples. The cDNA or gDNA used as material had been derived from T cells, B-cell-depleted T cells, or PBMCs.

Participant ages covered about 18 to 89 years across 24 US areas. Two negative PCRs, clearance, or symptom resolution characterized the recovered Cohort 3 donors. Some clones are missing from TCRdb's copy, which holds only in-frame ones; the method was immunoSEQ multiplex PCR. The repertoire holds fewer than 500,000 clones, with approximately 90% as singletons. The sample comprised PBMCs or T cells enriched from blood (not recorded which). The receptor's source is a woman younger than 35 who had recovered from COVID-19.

In DNA, the CDR3 is TGTGCCAGCAGCTCTACAGGGGGGTCTGAAGCTTTCTTT. Protein: CASSSTGGSEAFF. The rearrangement links TRBV7-3 to TRBJ1-1; 8 bases fit TRBD1. This CDR3 is built from 13 residues. The J segment lost 6 bases and the V segment lost 4 bases, leaving 4 bases of the junction unmatched. Germline CDR1 is SGHTA and CDR2 is FQGTGA.